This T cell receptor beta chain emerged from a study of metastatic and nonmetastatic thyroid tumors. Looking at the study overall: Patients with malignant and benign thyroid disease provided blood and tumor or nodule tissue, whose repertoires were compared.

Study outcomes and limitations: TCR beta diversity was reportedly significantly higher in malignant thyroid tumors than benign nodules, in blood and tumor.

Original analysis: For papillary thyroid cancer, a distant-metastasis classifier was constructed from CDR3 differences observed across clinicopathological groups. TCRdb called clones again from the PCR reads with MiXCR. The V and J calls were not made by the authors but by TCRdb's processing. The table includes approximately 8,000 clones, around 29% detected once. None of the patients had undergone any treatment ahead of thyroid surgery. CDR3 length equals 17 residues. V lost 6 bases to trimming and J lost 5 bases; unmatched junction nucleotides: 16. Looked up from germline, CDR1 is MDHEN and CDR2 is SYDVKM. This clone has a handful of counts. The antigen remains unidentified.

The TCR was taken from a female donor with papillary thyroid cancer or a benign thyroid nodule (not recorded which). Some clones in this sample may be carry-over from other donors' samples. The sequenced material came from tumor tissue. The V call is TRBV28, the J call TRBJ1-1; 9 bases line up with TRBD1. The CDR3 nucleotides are TGTGCCAGCAGCCAGGTGTGGGACAGGGCGAAGAGAACTGAAGCTTTCTTT. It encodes CASSQVWDRAKRTEAFF. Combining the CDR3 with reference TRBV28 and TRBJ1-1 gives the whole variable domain DVKVTQSSRYLVKRTGEKVFLECVQDMDHENMFWYRQDPGLGLRLIYFSYDVKMKEKGDIPEGYSVSREKKERFSLILESASTNQTSMYLCASSQVWDRAKRTEAFFGQGTRLTVV.